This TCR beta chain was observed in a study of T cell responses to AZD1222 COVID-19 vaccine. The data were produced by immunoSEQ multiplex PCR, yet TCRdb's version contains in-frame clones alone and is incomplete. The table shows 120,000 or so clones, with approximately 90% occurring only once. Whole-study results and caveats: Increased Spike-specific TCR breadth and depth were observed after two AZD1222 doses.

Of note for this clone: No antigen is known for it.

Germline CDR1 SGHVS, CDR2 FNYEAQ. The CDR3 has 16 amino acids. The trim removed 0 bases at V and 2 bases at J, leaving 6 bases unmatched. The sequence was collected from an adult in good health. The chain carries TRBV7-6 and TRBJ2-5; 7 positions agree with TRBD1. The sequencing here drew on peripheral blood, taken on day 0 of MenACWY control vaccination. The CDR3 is CASSLALTGKQETQYF. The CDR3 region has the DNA TGTGCCAGCAGCTTAGCGCTGACAGGGAAACAAGAGACCCAGTACTTC.